These 7 T cell receptor beta chains originate from one sample sequenced in a study of cytomegalovirus exposure and HLA in healthy donors. The repertoire was sequenced with immunoSEQ multiplex PCR; TCRdb's copy has only in-frame clones and lacks some. The top ten hold 3% to 4% of the sample, which has 90,000 to 140,000 clones, roughly 86% seen once. Sequencing was done on a sample of PBMCs. The receptors were sampled from a woman between 18 and 30 years old in good health and CMV-seropositive.

The chain carries TRBV2 and TRBJ2-1, with 8 positions matching TRBD2. The CDR3 covers 15 residues. V shed 1 base, J shed 5 bases, and the junction held 4 bases outside the gene matches. CDR1 and CDR2 (germline): SNHLY, FYNNEI. CDR3 in amino acids: CASSEDGRAHNEQFF. In DNA, the CDR3 is TGTGCCAGCAGTGAAGACGGGAGGGCCCACAATGAGCAGTTCTTC.

This clone has a handful of counts. The rearrangement joins TRBV5-8 to TRBJ1-1, with D possibly TRBD1 on 5 matching bases. V shed 4 bases and J shed 5 bases, with 15 bases lying between them. Germline CDR1 and CDR2: SGHTS and YDEGEE. This CDR3 is 14 amino acids long. The CDR3 reads CASSRGRGRTEAFF. CDR3 DNA sequence: TGTGCCAGCAGCCGGGGGAGAGGGAGAACTGAAGCTTTCTTT.

The chain uses TRBV10-3 and TRBJ1-5, with D unresolved. From germline, CDR1 is ENHRY and CDR2 SYGVKD. This CDR3 region has 13 residues. With 3 bases removed from V and 6 bases from J, the gap between germline ends came to 9 bases. The CDR3 loop is CAISDPPSQPQHF. For the CDR3, the DNA is TGTGCCATCAGTGACCCCCCGTCTCAGCCCCAGCATTTT.

The chain links TRBV6-4 to TRBJ2-3; 9 bases map to TRBD1. In germline, CDR1 is MRHNA, CDR2 SNTAGT. The CDR3 totals 15 residues. Trimming cost V 5 bases and J 4 bases; bases outside gene matches: 7. CDR3 nucleotide sequence: TGTGCCAGCAGTCCGGGACAGGGATTTTCAGATACGCAGTATTTT. Its translation: CASSPGQGFSDTQYF.

The V call is TRBV28, the J call TRBJ2-7; no clear D. Germline V gene sequence: CDR1 MDHEN, CDR2 SYDVKM. Trimming shortened V by 5 bases and J by 1 base, and 18 bases separated the two germline ends. The CDR3 is 16 residues long. The CDR3 nucleotides read TGTGCCAGCAGTATAGAATACAGTTCCGAGTCCTACGAGCAGTACTTC. Translated: CASSIEYSSESYEQYF.

The chain employs TRBV29-1 and TRBJ2-1; 10 bases are shared with TRBD2. Germline assignment: CDR1 SQVTM and CDR2 ANQGSEA. Unmatched junction bases numbered 13, after V lost 7 bases and J lost 7 bases. CDR3 size: 15 residues. CDR3 DNA sequence: TGCAGCGCCCAGGACTCTAGCGGGAGCGTTAATGAGCAGTTCTTC. Translated, it gives CSAQDSSGSVNEQFF.

This rearrangement joins TRBV28 to TRBJ1-2, with D unclear. CDR3 size: 15 residues. Trimming removed 4 bases from V and 8 bases from J, with 20 bases in between. Germline CDR1 and CDR2: MDHEN and SYDVKM. CDR3 sequence: CASSSPEAGLRGYTF. The CDR3 coding sequence is TGTGCCAGCAGTTCCCCGGAGGCGGGCCTCCGGGGCTACACCTTC.